This T cell receptor (beta chain) is drawn from a study of shared clonotypes between healthy human individuals (dated by TCRdb to the early 2020s). Study-level background: Two women and three men aged 18 to 49 years were included in the cohort. Per donor, three plates each were used for CD4 naive and CD4 memory, two for CD8 naive, and one for CD8 memory. Blood TCR repertoires of 5 or 6 healthy adults were deeply sequenced to estimate repertoire size and the extent of clonotype sharing between individuals. To increase sequencing depth and limit assay-specific biases, different laboratories used diverse techniques to prepare libraries and sequence TCR repertoires. Between about 0.94 and 8.9 billion PBMCs per donor were obtained by leukapheresis.

The CDR3 sequence holds 13 residues, the cysteine and phenylalanine included. Just CDR3 DNA is preserved here, 39 bases in frame from base 1. V is shortened by 6 bases, J by 2 bases, and the region joining them spans 10 bases. Looking up the germline V gene yields CDR1 MNHNS and CDR2 SASEGT. Comment on this clone: Its antigen remains undetermined. No base qualities exist here, and no much larger clone lies one base off it.

Healthy HIV-negative adults with no recently reported acute infections or vaccinations were included as donors. Every donor was a Caucasian adult living in Nashville, Tennessee, USA. CD4+ T cells were enriched by magnetic negative selection, after which naive cells were positively selected on CD45RA and the negative fraction was taken as the memory subset. Blood was obtained by leukapheresis, after which PBMCs were separated by Ficoll-Histopaque density gradient centrifugation and cryopreserved in liquid nitrogen vapor phase. Purity and quantity of every magnetically sorted T cell population were checked by analytical flow cytometry. From each sorted fraction, genomic DNA was isolated and quantified by UV absorbance on a Nanodrop 2000c. Using the deep immunoSEQ assay, TCR CDR3 regions were amplified from genomic DNA by multiplex PCR. Extracted genomic DNA from each cell subset was spread evenly across all wells of several immunoSEQ 96-well plates, with each plate serving as a replicate. For sorted subsets, 150 to 250 ng of genomic DNA, equivalent to 30,000 or so T cell genomes, went into each replicate PCR. Purified libraries were quantified with a Qubit 3.0 fluorometer, sized on a Bioanalyzer 2100, and re-quantified with the KAPA Library Quantification kit. A separate single-read 150-cycle Illumina NextSeq 550 flow cell was used to sequence each immunoSEQ 96-well plate. As for the authors' bioinformatics: Because only junctional sequences without quality scores were contained in the immunoSEQ output, filtering matching that applied to full-length reads could not be performed. Sequences were annotated with PyIR, a Python wrapper for IgBLAST v1.9, and V/J genes and CDR3 were assigned using IMGT germline references. Reads with weak V/J assignments (E-value above 1e-6), missing CDR3, stop codons, out-of-frame junctions, or ambiguous translated residues were removed. V3J clonotypes were defined by identical inferred V gene, J gene, and CDR3 amino acid sequence. Percentage overlap between repertoires was calculated by dividing the number of shared unique clonotypes by the size of the smaller repertoire. RTK rarefaction, the Chao1 estimator, and Recon v2.1 estimates of unobserved clonotypes were used to assess repertoire richness. OLGA was used to compute generation probabilities for all TCRbeta clonotypes that the gDNA method yielded from a few donors. This immuneACCESS table, as held by TCRdb, lists in-frame sequences with V and J called but not all clones. Of the missing ones, under half trace to an unresolved V gene in checked studies; the others have no known cause. Clonal size and the V and J genes are those of that table, whereas D and trimming came from the DNA. This sample lists over a million clones; 95% to 99% were detected once. The ten largest clones capture approximately 0.45% of the sample.

Broader findings and caveats from the paper: Compared with non-shared clonotypes, the clonotypes found in all four sorted-subset donors had higher generation probabilities. Based on pairwise subsampling, the degree of clonotype sharing among donors was expected to be affected by sequencing depth. Because the study included only a small number of donors, the genetic and exposure-history diversity represented was limited. Across a handful of donors, approximately 5% of naive CD4, around 3.3% of naive CD8, roughly 2.2% of memory CD4, and about 0.44% of memory CD8 clonotypes were shared. Larger estimated clonotype richness was generally found for naive subsets than for memory subsets. Sampling was restricted to blood, and TCR repertoires in tissues likely differ from the TCR repertoires found in blood. Even with the large sequencing depth, rarefaction of the sorted-subset datasets indicated that sequencing was incomplete.

The sequence links TRBV6-1 to TRBJ1-2; the best D guess is TRBD1, with 5 bases matching. The clonotype was recovered from a young man in good health. Sequenced material: naive CD4+ T cells sorted from blood. Per the publication, the cell subset or site label means: CD45RA+ positively selected. The DNA sequence follows: TGTGCCAGCAGGTATGCAGGGAACTATGGCTACACCTTC. Its translation reads: CASRYAGNYGYTF.